This TCR beta chain was documented in a study of metastatic and nonmetastatic thyroid tumors. Study overall: Repertoire comparisons spanned blood and tumor or nodule tissue from malignant and benign thyroid patients. Study results and caveats: Benign nodules reportedly had significantly lower TCR beta diversity than malignant thyroid tumors in blood and tumor.

Each patient went into thyroid surgery without having received any treatment. The germline V gene has CDR1 MRHNA and CDR2 SNTAGT. The CDR3 runs 15 residues. In the source study's methods: Researchers built a distant-metastasis classifier for papillary thyroid cancer that drew on CDR3 differences across clinicopathological groups. TCRdb recomputed clones from the PCR reads via MiXCR. Here the V and J calls rest on TCRdb's processing, not on the authors' analysis. The sample holds 35,000 to 45,000 clones, roughly 12% seen once. In the case of this clone: What it binds is not known.

V is TRBV6-4 and J is TRBJ2-1; the match to TRBD2 covers 9 bases. The TCR originated in a male donor with papillary thyroid cancer or a benign thyroid nodule (not recorded which). Some clones in this sample may be carry-over from other donors' samples. What was sequenced was blood. In nucleotides, the CDR3 is TGTGCAGGCAGTGAGACTAGCGGAGGGATCAATGAGCAGTTCTTC. The encoded protein is CAGSETSGGINEQFF.